Below, one T cell receptor beta chain is given with its context. Each cDNA molecule carried a unique molecular identifier. One entry per CDR3 protein results from TCRdb running MiXCR on the 5' RACE reads. This table has tens of thousands of distinct CDR3 sequences, more than 15% appearing once. The sample is drawn from a study of early T cells in non-severe SARS-CoV-2 infection. Germline CDR1 is SGHVS and CDR2 is FNYEAQ. The CDR3 is made up of 17 amino acids. Losses at the gene ends were 5 bases for V and 6 bases for J; bases not matched to a gene: 11. The V call is TRBV7-6, the J call TRBJ2-1, with 12 positions matching TRBD2. The sample in question was whole blood, obtained at baseline. This clonotype was obtained from an adult who was a healthcare worker with PCR-confirmed SARS-CoV-2 infection or an uninfected control (not recorded which). The CDR3: CASSPSLLAGGANEQFF. In DNA, the CDR3 is TGTGCCAGCAGCCCCTCCTTACTAGCGGGAGGCGCCAATGAGCAGTTCTTC.